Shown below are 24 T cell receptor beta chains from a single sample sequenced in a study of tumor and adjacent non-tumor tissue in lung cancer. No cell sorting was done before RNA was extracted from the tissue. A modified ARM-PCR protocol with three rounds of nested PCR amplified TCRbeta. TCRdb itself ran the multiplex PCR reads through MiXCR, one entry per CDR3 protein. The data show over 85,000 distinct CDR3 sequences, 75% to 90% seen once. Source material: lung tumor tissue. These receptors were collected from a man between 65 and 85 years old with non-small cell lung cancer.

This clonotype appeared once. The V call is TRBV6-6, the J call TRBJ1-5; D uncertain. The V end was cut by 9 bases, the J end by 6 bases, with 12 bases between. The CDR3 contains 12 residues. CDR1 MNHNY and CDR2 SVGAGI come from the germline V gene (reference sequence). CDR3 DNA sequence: TGTGCCAGTTCGGCGGAGTTTCAGCCCCAGCATTTT. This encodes CASSAEFQPQHF.

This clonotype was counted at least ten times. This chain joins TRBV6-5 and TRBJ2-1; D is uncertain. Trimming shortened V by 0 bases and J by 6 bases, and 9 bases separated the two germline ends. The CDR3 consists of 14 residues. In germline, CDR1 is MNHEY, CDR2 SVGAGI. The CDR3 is CASSYSSVSNEQFF. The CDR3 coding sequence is TGTGCCAGCAGTTACTCGTCAGTTTCCAATGAGCAGTTCTTC.

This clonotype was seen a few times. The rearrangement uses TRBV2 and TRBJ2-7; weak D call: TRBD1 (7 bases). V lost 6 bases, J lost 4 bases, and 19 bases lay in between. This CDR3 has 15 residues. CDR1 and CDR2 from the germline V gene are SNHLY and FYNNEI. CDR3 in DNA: TGTGCCAGCAGGGACCCAGGGGGGACCCCATACGAGCAGTACTTC. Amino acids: CASRDPGGTPYEQYF.

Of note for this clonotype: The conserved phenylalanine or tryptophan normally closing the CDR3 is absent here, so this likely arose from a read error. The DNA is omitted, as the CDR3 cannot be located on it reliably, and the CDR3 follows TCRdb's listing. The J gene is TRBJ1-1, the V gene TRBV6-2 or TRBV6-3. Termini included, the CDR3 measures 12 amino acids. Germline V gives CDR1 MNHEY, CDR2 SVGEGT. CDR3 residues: CASRDRNTEAFI.

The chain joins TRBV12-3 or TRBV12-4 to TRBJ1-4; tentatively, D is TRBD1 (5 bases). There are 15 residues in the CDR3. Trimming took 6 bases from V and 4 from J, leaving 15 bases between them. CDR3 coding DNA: TGTGCCAGCAGCGGATCAGGGTTGTTTAATGAAAAACTGTTTTTT. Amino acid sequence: CASSGSGLFNEKLFF.

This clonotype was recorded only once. Here the CDR3 reads CASSLIRGGTLFF. The CDR3 nucleotides are TGTGCCAGCAGTTTAATCAGAGGAGGAACACTGTTTTTT. The chain couples TRBV11-2 to TRBJ1-4; no reliable D call. Trimming cost V 6 bases and J 13 bases, with 18 bases left between them. The germline gives CDR1 SGHAT, CDR2 FQNNGV. This CDR3 is built from 13 residues.

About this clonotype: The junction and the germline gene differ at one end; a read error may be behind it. CDR3 DNA sequence: TGCAGTGTTGAAAATGGGACTAATGAAGAACTGTTTTTT. Translated: CSVENGTNEELFF. This chain connects TRBV29-1 to TRBJ1-4, with D possibly being TRBD1 (5 bases). Looked up from germline, CDR1 is SQVTM and CDR2 is ANQGSEA. This CDR3 comprises 13 residues.

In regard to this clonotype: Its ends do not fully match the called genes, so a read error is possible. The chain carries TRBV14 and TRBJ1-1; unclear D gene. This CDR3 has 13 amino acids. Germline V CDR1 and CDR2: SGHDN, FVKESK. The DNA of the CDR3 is TGTGCCAACAGCCAAGGTCCTTCAGGTGAAGCTTTCTTT. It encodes CANSQGPSGEAFF.

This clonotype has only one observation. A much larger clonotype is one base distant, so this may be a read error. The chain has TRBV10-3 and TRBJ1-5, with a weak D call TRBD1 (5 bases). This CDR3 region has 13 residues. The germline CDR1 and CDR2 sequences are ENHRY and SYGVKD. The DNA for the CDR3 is TGTGCCACCCAGGACATGGACCATCAGGCCCAGCATTTT. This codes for CATQDMDHQAQHF.

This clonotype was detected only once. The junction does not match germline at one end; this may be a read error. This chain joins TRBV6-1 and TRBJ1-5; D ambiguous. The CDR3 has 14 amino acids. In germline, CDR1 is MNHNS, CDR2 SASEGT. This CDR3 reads CVSNKEYSNQPQHF. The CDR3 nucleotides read TGTGTCAGCAACAAAGAGTATAGCAATCAGCCCCAGCATTTT.

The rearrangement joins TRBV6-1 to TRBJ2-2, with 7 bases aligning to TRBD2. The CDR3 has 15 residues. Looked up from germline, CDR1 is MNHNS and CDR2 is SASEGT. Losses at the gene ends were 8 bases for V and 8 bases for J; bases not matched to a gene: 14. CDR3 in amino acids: CASVTGGILSGELFF. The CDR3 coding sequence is TGTGCCAGCGTTACCGGGGGGATCTTATCTGGGGAGCTGTTTTTT.

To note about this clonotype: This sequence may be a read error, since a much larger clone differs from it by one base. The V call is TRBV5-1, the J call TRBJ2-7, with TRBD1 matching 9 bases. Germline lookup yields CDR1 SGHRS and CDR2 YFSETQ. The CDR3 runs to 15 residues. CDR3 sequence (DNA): TGCGCCAGCAGCCTGGGACAGGGAATTGCCTACAAGCAGTACTTC. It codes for CASSLGQGIAYKQYF.

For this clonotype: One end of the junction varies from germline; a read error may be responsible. Here the CDR3 reads CASSLTPASNTQSF. The CDR3 DNA follows: TGTGCTAGCAGCCTAACCCCAGCGTCAAATACGCAGTCTTTT. This chain connects TRBV11-2 to TRBJ2-3; D unclear. CDR3 length: 14 amino acids. CDR1 SGHAT and CDR2 FQNNGV come from the germline V gene.

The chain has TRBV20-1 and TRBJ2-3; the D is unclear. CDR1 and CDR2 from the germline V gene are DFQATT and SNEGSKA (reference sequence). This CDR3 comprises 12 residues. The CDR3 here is CTPAGLTDTQYF. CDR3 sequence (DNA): TGCACCCCCGCTGGGCTCACAGATACGCAGTATTTT.

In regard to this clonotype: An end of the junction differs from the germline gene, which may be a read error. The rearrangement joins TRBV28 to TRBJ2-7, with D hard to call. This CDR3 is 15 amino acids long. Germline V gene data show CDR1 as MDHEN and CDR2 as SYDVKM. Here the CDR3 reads CASTSRQAGCYEQYF. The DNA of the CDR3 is TGTGCCAGCACTTCCCGGCAGGCCGGGTGTTACGAGCAGTATTTC.

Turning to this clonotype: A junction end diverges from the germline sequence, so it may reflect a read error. CDR3 DNA: TGTGCCAGCACCAAGCGCGTGGAGCTTTTTTTT. As protein: CASTKRVELFF. The J gene is TRBJ2-2, the V gene TRBV6-5; D unclear. From germline, CDR1 is MNHEY and CDR2 SVGAGI. This CDR3 spans 11 amino acids.

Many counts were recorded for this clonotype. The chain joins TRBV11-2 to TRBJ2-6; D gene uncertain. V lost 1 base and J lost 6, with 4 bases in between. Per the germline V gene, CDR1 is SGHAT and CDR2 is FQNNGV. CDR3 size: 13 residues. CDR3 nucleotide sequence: TGTGCCAGCAGCTTAGTGTTGGCCAACGTCCTGACTTTC. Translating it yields CASSLVLANVLTF. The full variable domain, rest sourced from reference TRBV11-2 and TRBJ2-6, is EAGVAQSPRYKIIEKRQSVAFWCNPISGHATLYWYQQILGQGPKLLIQFQNNGVVDDSQLPKDRFSAERLKGVDSTLKIQPAKLEDSAVYLCASSLVLANVLTFGAGSRLTVL.

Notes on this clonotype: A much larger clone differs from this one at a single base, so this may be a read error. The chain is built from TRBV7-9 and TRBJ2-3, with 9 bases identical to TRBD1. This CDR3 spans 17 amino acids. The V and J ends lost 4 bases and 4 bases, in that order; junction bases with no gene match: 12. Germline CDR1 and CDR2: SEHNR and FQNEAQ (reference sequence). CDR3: CASSYSRGRTGADTQYF. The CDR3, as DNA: TGTGCCAGCAGCTACTCCCGGGGGCGGACAGGGGCAGATACGCAGTATTTT.

The CDR3 protein is CASSYSTGTNAREQYF. As DNA, the CDR3 is TGTGCCAGCAGTTACTCTACCGGGACCAACGCTCGTGAGCAGTACTTC. This chain uses TRBV6-5 with TRBJ2-7; either TRBD1 or TRBD2 may fit D (5 bases each). The CDR3 has 16 residues. Germline V gene sequence: CDR1 MNHEY, CDR2 SVGAGI. V was shortened by 0 bases and J by 7 bases, with 19 bases between the two germline ends.

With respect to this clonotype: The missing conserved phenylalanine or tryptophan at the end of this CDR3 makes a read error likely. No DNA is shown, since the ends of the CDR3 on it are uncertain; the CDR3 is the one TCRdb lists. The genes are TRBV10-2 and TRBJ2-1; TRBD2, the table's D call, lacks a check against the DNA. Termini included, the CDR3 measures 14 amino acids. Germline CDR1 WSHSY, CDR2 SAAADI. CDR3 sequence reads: CASTEPPLVHEQSL.

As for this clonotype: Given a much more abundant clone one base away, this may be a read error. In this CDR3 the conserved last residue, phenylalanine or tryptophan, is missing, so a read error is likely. CDR3: CSARIAGGTEAFC. The CDR3 DNA reads TGCAGTGCTAGGATAGCCGGCGGGACTGAAGCTTTCTGT. The V gene is TRBV20-1, the J gene TRBJ1-1; D uncertain. The CDR3 covers 13 residues. Between the trimmed V and J ends, which lost 3 bases and 5 bases, there was a span of 13 bases. Germline-derived CDR1 and CDR2 are DFQATT and SNEGSKA (reference sequence).

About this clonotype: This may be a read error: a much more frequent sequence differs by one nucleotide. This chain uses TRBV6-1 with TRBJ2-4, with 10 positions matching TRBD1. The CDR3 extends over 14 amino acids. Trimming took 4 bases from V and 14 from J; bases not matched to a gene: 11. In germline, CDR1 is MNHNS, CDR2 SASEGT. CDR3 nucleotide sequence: TGTGCCAGCAGTGTGGATTCGACAGGGGGCACGGAGTACTTC. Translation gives CASSVDSTGGTEYF.

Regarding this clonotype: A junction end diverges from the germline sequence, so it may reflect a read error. This chain's CDR3 is CASSSTFSSYNEQIF. The CDR3 DNA sequence: TGTGCCAGCAGCTCGACATTTAGCTCCTACAATGAGCAGATCTTC. V and J are TRBV5-5 and TRBJ2-1; D remains unclear. This CDR3 has 15 residues. Germline lookup yields CDR1 SGHKS and CDR2 YYEKEE (reference sequence).

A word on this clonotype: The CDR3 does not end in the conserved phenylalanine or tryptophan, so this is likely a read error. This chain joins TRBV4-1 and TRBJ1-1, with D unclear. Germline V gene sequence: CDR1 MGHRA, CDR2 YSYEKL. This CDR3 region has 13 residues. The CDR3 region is CANSQGGRAEAFL. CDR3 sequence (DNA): TGTGCCAACAGCCAAGGTGGACGGGCTGAAGCTTTCCTT.